Many counts were recorded for the clone carrying this TCR beta chain. Synthesis of cDNA was accomplished via 5'RACE employing 10-nucleotide random UMIs. Each CDR3 protein is one row after TCRdb ran MiXCR on the 5' RACE reads. The sample lists some 120,000 distinct CDR3 sequences, roughly 3.1% seen once, with 1.3% in the top ten. This sample is drawn from a study of neurological immune-mediated disorders. This CDR3 has 14 amino acids. The V gene's germline CDR1 is SQVTM and CDR2 ANQGSEA. V lost 7 bases and J 2 bases, leaving 18 bases between the germline ends. The sequenced sample consisted of PBMCs. The source is a woman between 25 and 40 years old with multiple sclerosis. This rearrangement joins TRBV29-1 to TRBJ2-7, with D perhaps TRBD2 (6 bases). The CDR3 sequence is CSAEGRELPYEQYF. CDR3 coding DNA: TGCAGCGCCGAGGGGCGGGAACTACCCTACGAGCAGTACTTC.